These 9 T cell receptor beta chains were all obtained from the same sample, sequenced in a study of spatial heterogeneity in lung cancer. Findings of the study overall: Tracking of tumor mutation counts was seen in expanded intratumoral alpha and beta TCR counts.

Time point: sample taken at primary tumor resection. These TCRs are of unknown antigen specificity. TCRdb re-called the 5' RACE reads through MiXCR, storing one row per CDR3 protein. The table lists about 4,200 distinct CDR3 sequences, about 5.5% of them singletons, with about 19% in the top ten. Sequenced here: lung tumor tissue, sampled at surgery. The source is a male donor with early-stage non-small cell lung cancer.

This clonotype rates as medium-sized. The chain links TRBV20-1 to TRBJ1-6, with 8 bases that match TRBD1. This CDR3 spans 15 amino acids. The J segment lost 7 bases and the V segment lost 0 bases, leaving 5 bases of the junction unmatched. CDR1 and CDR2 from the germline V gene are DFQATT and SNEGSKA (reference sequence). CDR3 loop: CSARDPDRGNSPLHF. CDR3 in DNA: TGCAGTGCTAGAGATCCCGACAGGGGCAATTCACCCCTCCACTTT.

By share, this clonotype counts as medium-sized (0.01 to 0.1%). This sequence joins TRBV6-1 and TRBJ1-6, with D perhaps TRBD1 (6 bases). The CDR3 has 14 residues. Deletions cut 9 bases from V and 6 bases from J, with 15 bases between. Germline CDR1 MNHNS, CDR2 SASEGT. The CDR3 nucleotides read TGTGCCAGTAAACAGGGCCTCGCTAATTCACCCCTCCACTTT. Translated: CASKQGLANSPLHF.

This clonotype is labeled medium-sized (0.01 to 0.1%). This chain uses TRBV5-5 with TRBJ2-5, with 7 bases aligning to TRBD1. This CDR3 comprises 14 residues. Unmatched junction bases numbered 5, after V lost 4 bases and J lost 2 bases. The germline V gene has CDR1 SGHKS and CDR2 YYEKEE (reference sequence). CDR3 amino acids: CASSTGTEQETQYF. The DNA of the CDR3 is TGTGCCAGCAGCACGGGGACAGAGCAAGAGACCCAGTACTTC.

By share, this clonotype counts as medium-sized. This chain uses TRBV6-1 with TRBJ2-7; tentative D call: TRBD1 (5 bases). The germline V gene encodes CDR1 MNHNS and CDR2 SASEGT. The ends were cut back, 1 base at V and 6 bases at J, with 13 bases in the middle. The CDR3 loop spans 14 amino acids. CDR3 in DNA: TGTGCCAGCAGTGAAGTTGGGGCGGTTAGCGAGCAGTACTTC. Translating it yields CASSEVGAVSEQYF.

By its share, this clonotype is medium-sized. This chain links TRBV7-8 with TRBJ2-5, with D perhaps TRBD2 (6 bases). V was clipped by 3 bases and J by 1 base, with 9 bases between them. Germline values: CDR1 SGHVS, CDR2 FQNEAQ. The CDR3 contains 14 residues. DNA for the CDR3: TGTGCCAGCAGCTTCCCGGGAGTCCAAGAGACCCAGTACTTC. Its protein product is CASSFPGVQETQYF.

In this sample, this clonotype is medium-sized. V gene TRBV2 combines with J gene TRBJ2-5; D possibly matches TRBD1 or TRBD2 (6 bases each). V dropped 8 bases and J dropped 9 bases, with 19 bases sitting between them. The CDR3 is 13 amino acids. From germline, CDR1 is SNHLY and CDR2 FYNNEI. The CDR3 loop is CASHRDWQGPQYF. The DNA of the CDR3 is TGTGCCAGCCATCGGGACTGGCAGGGGCCCCAGTACTTC.

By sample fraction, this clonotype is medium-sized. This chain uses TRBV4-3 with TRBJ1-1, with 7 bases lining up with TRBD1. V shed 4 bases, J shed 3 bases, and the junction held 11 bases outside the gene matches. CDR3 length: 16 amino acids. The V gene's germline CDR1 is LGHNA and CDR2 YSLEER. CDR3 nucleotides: TGCGCCAGCAGCCGCACCGGGACAGCTGCGCACACTGAAGCTTTCTTT. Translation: CASSRTGTAAHTEAFF.

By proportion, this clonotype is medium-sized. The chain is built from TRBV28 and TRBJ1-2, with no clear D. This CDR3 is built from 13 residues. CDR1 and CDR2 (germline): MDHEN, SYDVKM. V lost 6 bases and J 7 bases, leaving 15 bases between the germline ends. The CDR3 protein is CASSRPGKGGYTF. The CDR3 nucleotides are TGTGCCAGCAGCCGCCCAGGTAAGGGTGGCTACACCTTC.

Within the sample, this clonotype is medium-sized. CDR3 sequence: CASSLEPPGGRNNSPLHF. CDR3 bases: TGTGCCAGCAGCTTGGAGCCACCTGGTGGACGAAATAATTCACCCCTCCACTTT. The V gene is TRBV5-6, the J gene TRBJ1-6, with no clear D. CDR1 and CDR2 from the germline V gene are SGHDT and YYEEEE. The CDR3 is 18 residues long. V lost 0 bases and J lost 5, with 18 bases in between.